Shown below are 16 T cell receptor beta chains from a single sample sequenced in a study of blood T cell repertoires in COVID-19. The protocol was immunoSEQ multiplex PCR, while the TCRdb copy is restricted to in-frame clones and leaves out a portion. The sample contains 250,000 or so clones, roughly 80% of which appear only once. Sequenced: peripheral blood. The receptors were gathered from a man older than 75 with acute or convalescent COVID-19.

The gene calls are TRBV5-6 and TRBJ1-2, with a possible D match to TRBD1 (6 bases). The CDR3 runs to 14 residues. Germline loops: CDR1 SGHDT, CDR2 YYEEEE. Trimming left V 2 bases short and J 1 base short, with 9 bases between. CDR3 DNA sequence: TGTGCCAGCAGCTTTCGAGGGGGTAACTATGGCTACACCTTC. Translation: CASSFRGGNYGYTF.

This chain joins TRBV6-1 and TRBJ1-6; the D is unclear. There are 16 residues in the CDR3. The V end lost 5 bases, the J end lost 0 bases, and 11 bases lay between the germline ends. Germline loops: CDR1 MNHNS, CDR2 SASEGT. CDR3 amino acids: CASSQDESSYNSPLHF. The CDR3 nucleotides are TGTGCCAGCAGTCAAGACGAGAGCTCCTATAATTCACCCCTCCACTTT.

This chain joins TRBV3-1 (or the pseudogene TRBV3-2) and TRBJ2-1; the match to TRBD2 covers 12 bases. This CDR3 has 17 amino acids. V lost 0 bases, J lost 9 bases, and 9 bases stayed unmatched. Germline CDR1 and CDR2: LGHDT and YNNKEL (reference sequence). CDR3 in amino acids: CASSQELTSGRRSEQFF. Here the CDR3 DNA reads TGTGCCAGCAGCCAAGAACTGACTAGCGGGAGAAGAAGTGAGCAGTTCTTC.

CDR3 sequence: CASSQGSGAEGYEQFF. In DNA, the CDR3 is TGTGCCAGCAGCCAAGGTAGCGGCGCCGAGGGATATGAGCAGTTCTTC. The chain employs TRBV3-1 (or the pseudogene TRBV3-2) and TRBJ2-1; tentatively, D is TRBD2 (6 bases). The germline V gene has CDR1 LGHDT and CDR2 YNNKEL (reference sequence). There are 16 residues in the CDR3. Trimming took off 1 base at V and 8 bases at J, with 18 bases between the two ends.

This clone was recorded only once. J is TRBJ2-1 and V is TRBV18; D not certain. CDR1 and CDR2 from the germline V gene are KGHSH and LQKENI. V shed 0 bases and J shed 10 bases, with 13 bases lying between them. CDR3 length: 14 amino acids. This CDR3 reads CASSPPSVDFEQFF. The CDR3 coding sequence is TGTGCCAGCTCACCACCATCGGTAGATTTCGAGCAGTTCTTC.

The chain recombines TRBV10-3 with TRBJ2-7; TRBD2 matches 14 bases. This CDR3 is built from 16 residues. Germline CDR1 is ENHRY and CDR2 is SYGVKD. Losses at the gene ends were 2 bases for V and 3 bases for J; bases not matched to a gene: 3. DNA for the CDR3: TGTGCCATCAGTGAGGGACTAGCGGGAGGCCACTACGAGCAGTACTTC. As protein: CAISEGLAGGHYEQYF.

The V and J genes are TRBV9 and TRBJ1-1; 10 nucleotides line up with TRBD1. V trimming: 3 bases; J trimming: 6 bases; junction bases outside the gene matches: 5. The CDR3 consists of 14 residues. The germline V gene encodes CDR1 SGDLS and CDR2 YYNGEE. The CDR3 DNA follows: TGTGCCAGCAGCGCCGACAGGGGGCAAGCTGAAGCTTTCTTT. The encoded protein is CASSADRGQAEAFF. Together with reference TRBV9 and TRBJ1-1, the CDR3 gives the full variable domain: DSGVTQTPKHLITATGQRVTLRCSPRSGDLSVYWYQQSLDQGLQFLIQYYNGEERAKGNILERFSAQQFPDLHSELNLSSLELGDSALYFCASSADRGQAEAFFGQGTRLTVV.

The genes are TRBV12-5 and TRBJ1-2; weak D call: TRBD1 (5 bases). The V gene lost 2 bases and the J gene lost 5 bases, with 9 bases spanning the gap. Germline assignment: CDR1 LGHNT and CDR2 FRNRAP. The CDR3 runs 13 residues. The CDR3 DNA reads TGTGCTAGTGGTTTGTCCCGGGGGTATGGCTACACCTTC. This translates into CASGLSRGYGYTF.

CDR3 sequence reads: CASSPPLGQGNTEAFF. The CDR3 region has the DNA TGTGCCAGCAGCCCCCCCCTGGGACAGGGGAACACTGAAGCTTTCTTT. The J gene is TRBJ1-1, the V gene TRBV4-2; TRBD1 agrees at 9 bases. Germline trimming cut 4 bases from V and 1 base from J; bases unmatched to any gene: 7. Germline V gives CDR1 LGHNA, CDR2 YNFKEQ. The CDR3 runs to 16 residues.

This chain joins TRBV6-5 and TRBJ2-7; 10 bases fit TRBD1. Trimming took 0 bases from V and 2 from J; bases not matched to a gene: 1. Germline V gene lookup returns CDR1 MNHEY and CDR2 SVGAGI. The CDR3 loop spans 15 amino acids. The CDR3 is CASSYSGQGTYEQYF. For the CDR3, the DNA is TGTGCCAGCAGTTACTCGGGACAGGGGACCTACGAGCAGTACTTC.

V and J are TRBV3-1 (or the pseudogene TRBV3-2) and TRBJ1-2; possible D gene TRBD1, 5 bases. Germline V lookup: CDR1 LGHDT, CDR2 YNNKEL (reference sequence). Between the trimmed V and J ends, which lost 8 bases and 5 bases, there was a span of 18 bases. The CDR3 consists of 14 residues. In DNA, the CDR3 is TGTGCCAGCGCTCGTTTAGGGGCGCCATATGGCTACACCTTC. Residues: CASARLGAPYGYTF.

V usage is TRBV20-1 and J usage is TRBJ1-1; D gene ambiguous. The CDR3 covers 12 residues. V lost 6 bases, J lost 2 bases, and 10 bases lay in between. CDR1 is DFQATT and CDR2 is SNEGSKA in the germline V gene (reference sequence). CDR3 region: CSASDFNTEAFF. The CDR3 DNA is TGCAGTGCGAGTGACTTCAACACTGAAGCTTTCTTT.

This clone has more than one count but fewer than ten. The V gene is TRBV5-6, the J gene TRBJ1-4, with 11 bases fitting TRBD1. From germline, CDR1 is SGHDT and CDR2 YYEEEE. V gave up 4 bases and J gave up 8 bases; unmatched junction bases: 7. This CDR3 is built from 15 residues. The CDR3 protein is CASSPGTGGQEKLFF. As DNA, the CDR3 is TGTGCCAGCAGCCCCGGGACAGGGGGACAAGAAAAACTGTTTTTT.

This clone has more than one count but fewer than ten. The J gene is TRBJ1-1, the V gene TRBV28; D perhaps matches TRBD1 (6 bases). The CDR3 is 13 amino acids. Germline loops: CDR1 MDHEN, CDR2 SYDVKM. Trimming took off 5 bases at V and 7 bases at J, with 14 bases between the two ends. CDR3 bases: TGTGCCAGCAGTCCCCGGACAGCGTTTGAAGCTTTCTTT. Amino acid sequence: CASSPRTAFEAFF.

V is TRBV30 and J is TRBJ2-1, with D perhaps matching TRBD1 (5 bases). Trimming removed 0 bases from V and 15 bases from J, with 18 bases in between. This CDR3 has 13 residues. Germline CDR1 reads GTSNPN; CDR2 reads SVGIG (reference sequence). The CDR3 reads CAWSVDKGPMPFF. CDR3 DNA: TGTGCCTGGAGTGTCGACAAGGGGCCCATGCCGTTCTTC.

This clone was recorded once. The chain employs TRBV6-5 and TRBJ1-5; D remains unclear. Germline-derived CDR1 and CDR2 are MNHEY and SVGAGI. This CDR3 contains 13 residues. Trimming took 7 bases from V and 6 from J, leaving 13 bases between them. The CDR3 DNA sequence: TGTGCCAGCACCGAGAGTACTTTTCAGCCCCAGCATTTT. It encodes CASTESTFQPQHF.